This TCR beta chain was identified during a study of T cell repertoires in cytomegalovirus infection (dated by TCRdb to between 2018 and 2020). About the study as a whole: Donor HLA type was relevant to the analysis, as public TCR beta signatures indicated carriage of CMV infection together with the matching HLA type.

CDR3 length: 14 amino acids, cysteine to phenylalanine. The CDR3 DNA has 42 bases and is translated from base 1. The trim is 0 bases for V and 3 bases for J, with a gap of 9 bases between the germline ends. The germline V gene (reference sequence) yields MNHEY for CDR1 and SMNVEV for CDR2. Sequencing instrument: Illumina HiSeq 1500. TCRdb reworked the public reads: Q25 trimming with fastp, MiXCR clone assembly, productive beta chains retained. Records with the same CDR3 protein are collapsed into one entry carrying the most frequent genes and DNA. The sample includes 500,000 or so distinct CDR3 sequences, with 15% to 20% observed a single time. 20% to 30% of the sample is taken by the ten largest. In the case of this clonotype: What antigen it recognizes has not been identified. Base qualities are missing; no much larger clone stands one base away.

Beyond this particular receptor, the publication reports: The ex vivo response was dominated by HLA-C-restricted CMV-specific TCR beta clonotypes, which also provided the single most frequent clonotype in two of eight donors. In both this cohort and an independent roughly 330-donor cohort, the cumulative frequency of public TCR beta family members distinguished carriers of CMV infection plus the relevant HLA type.

This clonotype was obtained from a human donor in good health (CMV status not recorded). Some clones in this sample may be carry-over from other donors' samples. This sequence uses TRBV27 and TRBJ2-7, with the D segment identity uncertain. Sequencing input: CD8+ T cells from PBMCs. The CDR3 loop reads CASSLSTTDYEQYF. The DNA is TGTGCCAGCAGTTTATCGACGACGGACTACGAGCAGTACTTC.